The next 13 T cell receptor beta chains were all read from a single sample in a study of regulatory dendritic cells for organ transplantation. Some clones are missing from TCRdb's copy, which holds only in-frame ones; the method was immunoSEQ multiplex PCR. The table has 29,000 or so clones, about 79% seen once. Sequencing was performed on memory CD4+ T cells from blood. Subset described: CD45RO+ memory T cells. These TCRs come from a human donor in good health.

V gene TRBV5-5 combines with J gene TRBJ1-5, with a weak D call TRBD1 (6 bases). The CDR3 length is 15 residues. V lost 4 bases and J 4 bases, leaving 15 bases between the germline ends. Germline V gene data show CDR1 as SGHKS and CDR2 as YYEKEE (reference sequence). The CDR3 protein is CASSHRDTNNQPQHF. CDR3 nucleotides: TGTGCCAGCAGCCACCGGGACACCAATAATCAGCCCCAGCATTTT.

The chain carries TRBV5-4 and TRBJ2-3; 8 bases align to TRBD1. In germline, CDR1 is SGHNT, CDR2 YYREEE (reference sequence). The CDR3 length is 17 residues. The ends lost 5 bases at V and 1 base at J; junction bases unmatched: 12. The CDR3 region is CASSRDPRGQGTDTQYF. CDR3 DNA: TGTGCCAGCAGTCGTGATCCCAGGGGGCAGGGCACAGATACGCAGTATTTT. Looking up the rest from reference TRBV5-4 and TRBJ2-3 gives the full variable domain: ETGVTQSPTHLIKTRGQQVTLRCSSQSGHNTVSWYQQALGQGPQFIFQYYREEENGRGNFPPRFSGLQFPNYSSELNVNALELDDSALYLCASSRDPRGQGTDTQYFGPGTRLTVL.

This clone ranks as medium-sized (0.01 to 0.1%). This rearrangement joins TRBV29-1 to TRBJ1-1; D might be TRBD1 (6 bases). V gave up 2 bases and J gave up 4 bases, with 14 bases separating them. CDR1 and CDR2 (germline): SQVTM, ANQGSEA. This CDR3 comprises 14 residues. CDR3 bases: TGCAGCGTTGAAAGGACAGCTGAAGGCACTGAAGCTTTCTTT. Translated: CSVERTAEGTEAFF.

This chain links TRBV11-3 with TRBJ2-3; TRBD2 matches 12 bases. V was pared by 6 bases and J by 4 bases, with 5 bases of the junction left unmatched. Germline-derived CDR1 and CDR2 are SGHNT and YENEEA. This CDR3 has 15 amino acids. The CDR3 sequence is CASSRGLAGPDTQYF. CDR3 nucleotide sequence: TGTGCCAGCAGTCGCGGACTAGCGGGACCAGATACGCAGTATTTT.

There are a few counts of this clone. The chain uses TRBV19 and TRBJ2-2, with D possibly being TRBD2 (5 bases). The V end lost 3 bases, the J end lost 7 bases, and 12 bases lay between the germline ends. CDR1 and CDR2 (germline): LNHDA, SQIVND (reference sequence). The CDR3 has 14 amino acids. The CDR3 region is CASSMLQEVGELFF. CDR3 DNA sequence: TGTGCCAGTAGTATGTTGCAGGAGGTCGGGGAGCTGTTTTTT.

The rearrangement links TRBV28 to TRBJ1-2; 7 nucleotides line up with TRBD1. CDR3 length equals 12 residues. The V gene end was trimmed by 5 bases and the J gene end by 5 bases; junction bases not matched to a gene: 2. CDR1 is MDHEN and CDR2 is SYDVKM in the germline V gene. CDR3 in amino acids: CASSLGQYGYTF. The CDR3 coding sequence is TGTGCCAGCAGTCTGGGACAGTATGGCTACACCTTC.

The chain joins TRBV2 to TRBJ2-1, with TRBD2 identical over 15 bases. V shed 4 bases and J 0 bases; nucleotides not matched to a gene: 10. The CDR3 runs 20 residues. Germline values: CDR1 SNHLY, CDR2 FYNNEI. Here the CDR3 reads CASSGAGTSGGSSSYNEQFF. CDR3 coding DNA: TGTGCCAGCAGTGGGGCCGGGACTAGCGGGGGGTCTAGCTCCTACAATGAGCAGTTCTTC.

This clone turned up a few times. The gene calls are TRBV6-5 and TRBJ1-1; no reliable D call. Germline V lookup: CDR1 MNHEY, CDR2 SVGAGI. Trimming stripped 6 bases from V and 6 bases from J, with 8 bases between. The CDR3 consists of 11 residues. CDR3 sequence (DNA): TGTGCCAGCAGAAACGGAGCTGAAGCTTTCTTT. Amino acids: CASRNGAEAFF.

The gene calls are TRBV4-2 and TRBJ2-2, with 9 bases aligning to TRBD1. The germline V gene has CDR1 LGHNA and CDR2 YNFKEQ. This CDR3 region has 17 residues. With 4 bases clipped from V and 2 bases from J, the junction kept 8 bases outside the gene matches. This CDR3 is CASSRVTGGRNTGELFF. CDR3 nucleotides: TGTGCCAGCAGCCGGGTCACAGGGGGCCGTAACACCGGGGAGCTGTTTTTT.

For the CDR3, the DNA is TGTGCCAGCAGCTTGGGACCTCCGAGCTCCGGAGCCAAAGAGACCCAGTACTTC. It encodes CASSLGPPSSGAKETQYF. The chain recombines TRBV5-5 with TRBJ2-5; D remains ambiguous. CDR1 is SGHKS and CDR2 is YYEKEE in the germline V gene (reference sequence). CDR3 length: 18 residues. The ends were cut back, 0 bases at V and 3 bases at J, with 21 bases in the middle. Using reference TRBV5-5 and TRBJ2-5 for the parts outside the CDR3, the full variable domain is DAGVTQSPTHLIKTRGQQVTLRCSPISGHKSVSWYQQVLGQGPQFIFQYYEKEERGRGNFPDRFSARQFPNYSSELNVNALLLGDSALYLCASSLGPPSSGAKETQYFGPGTRLLVL.

A word on this clone: At one end, the junction sequence differs from germline, possibly due to a read error. The chain couples TRBV7-2 to TRBJ2-1; no clear D gene. The CDR3 sequence is 13 residues long. Germline V gene lookup returns CDR1 SGHTA and CDR2 FQGNSA. CDR3 sequence: CASSPSTEMSPLF. Written as DNA, the CDR3 is TGTGCCAGCAGCCCGTCGACCGAAATGAGCCCACTCTTC.

The V gene is TRBV30, the J gene TRBJ1-3; 9 nucleotides line up with TRBD1. The CDR3 is 13 residues long. From germline, CDR1 is GTSNPN and CDR2 SVGIG (reference sequence). The V segment lost 5 bases and the J segment 8 bases; nucleotides outside the gene matches: 7. The CDR3 loop reads CAWGDRVGDTIYF. CDR3 bases: TGTGCCTGGGGGGACAGGGTCGGGGACACCATATATTTT.

The V call is TRBV7-8, the J call TRBJ1-6; a weak D match, TRBD1 (5 bases). The CDR3 is made up of 13 amino acids. Per the germline V gene, CDR1 is SGHVS and CDR2 is FQNEAQ. V lost 5 bases and J lost 7, with 9 bases in between. As DNA, the CDR3 is TGTGCCAGCAGCGGGGGACTCAATTCACCCCTCCACTTT. Its protein is CASSGGLNSPLHF.